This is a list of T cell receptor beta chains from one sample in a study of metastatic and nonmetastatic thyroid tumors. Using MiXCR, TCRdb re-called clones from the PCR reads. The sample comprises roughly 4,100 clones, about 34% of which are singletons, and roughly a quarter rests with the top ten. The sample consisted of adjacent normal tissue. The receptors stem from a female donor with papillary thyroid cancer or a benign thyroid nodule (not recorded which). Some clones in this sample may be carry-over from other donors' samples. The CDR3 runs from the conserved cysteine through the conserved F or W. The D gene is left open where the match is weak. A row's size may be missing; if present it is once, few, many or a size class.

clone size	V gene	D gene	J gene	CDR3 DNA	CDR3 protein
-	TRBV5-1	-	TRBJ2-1	TGCGCCAGCAGCTCAGCTAGTTCCTACAATGAGCAGTTCTTC	CASSSASSYNEQFF
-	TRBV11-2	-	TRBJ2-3	TGTGCCAGCAGCTTAGAAGAGGCGGGAACGACAGATACGCAGTATTTT	CASSLEEAGTTDTQYF
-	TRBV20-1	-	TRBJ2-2	TGCAGTGCTACCACAGGACGGGCGAACACCGGGGAGCTGTTTTTT	CSATTGRANTGELFF
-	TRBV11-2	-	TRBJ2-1	TGTGCCAGCAGCCCCCGGTTTGGCTCCTACAATGAGCAGTTCTTC	CASSPRFGSYNEQFF
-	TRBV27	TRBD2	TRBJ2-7	TGTGCCAGCAGTTTATACCAGGGGGGGACTAGCGGCGTTTACGAGCAGTACTTC	CASSLYQGGTSGVYEQYF
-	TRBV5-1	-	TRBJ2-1	TGCGCCAGCAGCTTGTGGGGTTCCGGGAGCTCCTACAATGAGCAGTTCTTC	CASSLWGSGSSYNEQFF
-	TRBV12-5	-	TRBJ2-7	TGTGCTAGTGGTGTAGGACTGATCTACGAGCAGTACTTC	CASGVGLIYEQYF
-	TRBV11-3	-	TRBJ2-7	TGTGCCAGCAGCTTAGGAGTGGGGGCCCACGAGCAGTACTTC	CASSLGVGAHEQYF
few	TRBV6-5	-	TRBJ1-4	TGTGCCAGCAGTTACTCGGGACAAGTCAATGAAAAACTGTTTTTT	CASSYSGQVNEKLFF
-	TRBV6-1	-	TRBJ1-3	TGTGCCAGCAGTCCCTCTGGGGCTACTCTCTCTGGAAACACCATATATTTT	CASSPSGATLSGNTIYF
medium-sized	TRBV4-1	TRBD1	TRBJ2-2	TGCGCCAGCAGCCACGCCCAGGGGGCTTACACCGGGGAGCTGTTTTTT	CASSHAQGAYTGELFF
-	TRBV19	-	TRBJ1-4	TGTGCCAGTGGGGGTCCGCCTGAAAAACTGTTTTTT	CASGGPPEKLFF
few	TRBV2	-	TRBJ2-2	TGTGCCAGCAGTAAGGGGCAGGGGACCGGGGAGCTGTTTTTT	CASSKGQGTGELFF
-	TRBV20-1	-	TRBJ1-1	TGCAGTGCTAGCGGGCCGGGGGCGAGGACTGAAGCTTTCTTT	CSASGPGARTEAFF
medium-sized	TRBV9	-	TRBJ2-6	TGTGCCAGCAGCGTATACCTAGGGGCCAACGTCCTGACTTTC	CASSVYLGANVLTF
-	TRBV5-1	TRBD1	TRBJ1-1	TGCGCCATCAGCTTGGCGGTTAGTGACAGGGCAACTGAAGCTTTCTTT	CAISLAVSDRATEAFF
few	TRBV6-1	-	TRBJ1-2	TGTGCCAGCAGTGAAGCTGACAGGAACTATGGCTACACCTTC	CASSEADRNYGYTF